Below are 19 T cell receptor beta chains sequenced from a single sample in a study of cytomegalovirus exposure and HLA in healthy donors. A multiplex PCR was run with 60 Vbeta primers and 13 Jbeta primers. The method was immunoSEQ multiplex PCR; TCRdb's version includes in-frame clones alone and lacks a portion of them. The sample includes about 150,000 clones, about 76% of them seen just once. The sample taken for sequencing was PBMCs. The origin of the receptors is a human donor in good health.

The J gene is TRBJ1-2, the V gene TRBV19; 7 bases match TRBD1. Germline V lookup: CDR1 LNHDA, CDR2 SQIVND (reference sequence). Losses at the gene ends were 3 bases for V and 0 bases for J; bases not matched to a gene: 10. The CDR3 totals 17 residues. The CDR3 coding sequence is TGTGCCAGTAGTATCCGGGACAGACTTGAAGCTAACTATGGCTACACCTTC. It translates to CASSIRDRLEANYGYTF.

The chain joins TRBV5-1 to TRBJ1-4, with a possible D match to TRBD1 (6 bases). Between the trimmed V and J ends, which lost 3 bases and 3 bases, there was a span of 15 bases. The CDR3 is made up of 16 amino acids. Germline V gives CDR1 SGHRS, CDR2 YFSETQ. CDR3 residues: CASSSRTGLPNEKLFF. CDR3 nucleotide sequence: TGCGCCAGCAGCTCCAGAACAGGGTTACCTAATGAAAAACTGTTTTTT.

This chain links TRBV13 with TRBJ1-1, with 7 bases that match TRBD1. Germline V gives CDR1 PRHDT, CDR2 FYEKMQ (reference sequence). The length of the CDR3 is 16 residues. Trimming at V came to 3 bases and at J to 7 bases, leaving 14 bases not matched to a gene. In DNA, the CDR3 is TGTGCCAGCAGCTTCGGGACAGATGGGGAGCTCTATGAAGCTTTCTTT. Residues: CASSFGTDGELYEAFF. Complete variable domain (other parts from reference TRBV13 and TRBJ1-1): AAGVIQSPRHLIKEKRETATLKCYPIPRHDTVYWYQQGPGQDPQFLISFYEKMQSDKGSIPDRFSAQQFSDYHSELNMSSLELGDSALYFCASSFGTDGELYEAFFGQGTRLTVV.

This clone is a singleton in its sample. This chain links TRBV27 with TRBJ2-1, with TRBD1 identical over 10 bases. The length of the CDR3 is 15 residues. The trim removed 3 bases at V and 5 bases at J, leaving 4 bases unmatched. Germline CDR1 and CDR2: MNHEY and SMNVEV (reference sequence). The CDR3 coding sequence is TGTGCCAGCAGTTTCAAGGGGACAGGGGACAATGAGCAGTTCTTC. Its translation is CASSFKGTGDNEQFF.

The chain combines TRBV27 with TRBJ2-7; 8 bases fit TRBD2. The junction had 12 bases not matched to a gene; V was cut back by 10 bases and J by 4 bases. The CDR3 extends over 14 amino acids. Germline V CDR1 and CDR2: MNHEY, SMNVEV (reference sequence). The CDR3 region has the DNA TGTGCCAATGAAAGCGGGAGCGAGTCGTACGAGCAGTACTTC. Translating gives CANESGSESYEQYF.

The rearrangement links TRBV5-4 to TRBJ2-3; TRBD1 is a possible D gene (6 bases). This CDR3 is built from 14 residues. V lost 2 bases and J lost 0, with 7 bases in between. CDR1 is SGHNT and CDR2 is YYREEE in the germline V gene (reference sequence). In nucleotides, the CDR3 is TGTGCCAGCAGCTTAAGGGGGAGCACAGATACGCAGTATTTT. Protein sequence: CASSLRGSTDTQYF.

The chain employs TRBV27 and TRBJ2-7; TRBD1 aligns across 7 bases. Unmatched junction bases numbered 5, after V lost 6 bases and J lost 0 bases. The germline gives CDR1 MNHEY, CDR2 SMNVEV (reference sequence). The length of the CDR3 is 14 residues. In DNA form, the CDR3 reads TGTGCCAGCAGGATTACAGGGGACTCCTACGAGCAGTACTTC. It translates to CASRITGDSYEQYF.

This clone was detected only a few times. The genes are TRBV4-1 and TRBJ1-1; 8 nucleotides agree with TRBD1. The CDR3 spans 15 residues. V lost 3 bases, J lost 3 bases, and 6 bases stayed unmatched. Germline V gives CDR1 MGHRA, CDR2 YSYEKL. DNA for the CDR3: TGCGCCAGCAGCCACAGGGGGCAACCAGACACTGAAGCTTTCTTT. Its protein product is CASSHRGQPDTEAFF.

This clone is a singleton in its sample. The CDR3 loop is CASSPSGFPENTEAFF. The CDR3 DNA sequence: TGTGCCAGCAGTCCCTCGGGATTTCCCGAGAACACTGAAGCTTTCTTT. The chain joins TRBV28 to TRBJ1-1, with unresolved D. The V and J ends lost 5 bases and 1 base respectively, with 17 bases between them. Germline-derived CDR1 and CDR2 are MDHEN and SYDVKM. The CDR3 spans 16 residues.

This clone was detected only once. The chain has TRBV5-1 and TRBJ1-5; D is undetermined. Per germline, CDR1 SGHRS and CDR2 YFSETQ. V was shortened by 0 bases and J by 5 bases, with 9 bases between the two germline ends. The CDR3 consists of 14 residues. CDR3 sequence: CASSLGDGYQPQHF. CDR3 sequence (DNA): TGCGCCAGCAGCTTGGGAGATGGTTATCAGCCCCAGCATTTT.

The chain combines TRBV6-6 with TRBJ2-6, with a tentative D call TRBD1 (6 bases). The V gene's germline CDR1 is MNHNY and CDR2 SVGAGI (reference sequence). Trimming pared 6 bases from V and 4 bases from J, leaving 13 bases between. The CDR3 loop spans 15 amino acids. The CDR3 DNA is TGTGCCAGCAGCCACGGACAGCGAGGGGCCAACGTCCTGACTTTC. The encoded protein is CASSHGQRGANVLTF.

This chain connects TRBV13 to TRBJ2-3; 11 bases line up with TRBD2. After removal of 6 bases from V and 3 bases from J, the junction contained 5 bases not matched to a gene. The CDR3 extends over 15 amino acids. The germline V gene encodes CDR1 PRHDT and CDR2 FYEKMQ (reference sequence). CDR3 coding DNA: TGTGCCAGCAGTCTAGCGGGAGGTGGTACAGATACGCAGTATTTT. Translating gives CASSLAGGGTDTQYF.

The chain employs TRBV2 and TRBJ2-1; D is possibly TRBD2 (5 bases). This CDR3 has 15 amino acids. Per the germline V gene, CDR1 is SNHLY and CDR2 is FYNNEI. The V gene lost 2 bases and the J gene lost 3 bases, with 11 bases spanning the gap. CDR3: CASSELGDLYNEQFF. CDR3 DNA: TGTGCCAGCAGTGAACTGGGAGACCTCTACAATGAGCAGTTCTTC.

The rearrangement uses TRBV5-6 and TRBJ1-2, with unresolved D. The CDR3 extends over 13 amino acids. V lost 4 bases and J lost 12, with 19 bases in between. Germline CDR1 is SGHDT and CDR2 is YYEEEE. In nucleotides, the CDR3 is TGTGCCAGCAGCCCAAGCCGCCCCCGCAAGAACACCTTC. Encoded protein: CASSPSRPRKNTF.

The V call is TRBV28, the J call TRBJ2-1; 12 nucleotides agree with TRBD2. V was clipped by 3 bases and J by 0 bases; unmatched bases: 15. This CDR3 region has 21 residues. Germline V gives CDR1 MDHEN, CDR2 SYDVKM. DNA for the CDR3: TGTGCCAGCAGTTTGGGGAGGGGGCTAGCGGGAGGGACGAGCTCCTACAATGAGCAGTTCTTC. This sequence encodes CASSLGRGLAGGTSSYNEQFF.

The J gene is TRBJ1-5, the V gene TRBV9, with TRBD1 matching over 7 bases. With 4 bases clipped from V and 7 bases from J, the junction kept 11 bases outside the gene matches. The CDR3 totals 15 residues. Germline CDR1 and CDR2: SGDLS and YYNGEE. The CDR3 spells CASSSGGQSGQPQHF. Written as DNA, the CDR3 is TGTGCCAGCAGCTCAGGGGGACAGTCCGGCCAGCCCCAGCATTTT.

This clone was counted a single time. V and J are TRBV27 and TRBJ2-7, with TRBD2 as a possible D gene (6 bases). Germline V gene sequence: CDR1 MNHEY, CDR2 SMNVEV (reference sequence). The CDR3 consists of 15 residues. Between the trimmed V and J ends, which lost 0 bases and 1 base, there was a span of 10 bases. The chain's CDR3 is CASSLSAGLSYEQYF. CDR3 nucleotides: TGTGCCAGCAGTTTATCCGCGGGATTGTCCTACGAGCAGTACTTC.

V and J are TRBV28 and TRBJ1-6; D remains unclear. Trimming stripped 6 bases from V and 9 bases from J, with 9 bases between. The CDR3 contains 12 residues. In germline, CDR1 is MDHEN, CDR2 SYDVKM. CDR3 region: CASRGAGSPLHF. As DNA, the CDR3 is TGTGCCAGCAGGGGCGCAGGTTCACCCCTCCACTTT.

The chain uses TRBV7-2 and TRBJ1-1; D possibly corresponds to TRBD1 (6 bases). V lost 3 bases and J 3 bases, leaving 8 bases between the germline ends. The CDR3 is made up of 13 amino acids. The germline CDR1 and CDR2 sequences are SGHTA and FQGNSA. The CDR3 region has the DNA TGTGCCAGCAGCTTGTACAGGGACACTGAAGCTTTCTTT. Translation: CASSLYRDTEAFF.